The clone carrying this T cell receptor (beta chain) is large in the sample. The antigen is not known. From live CD3+CD8+TCRalphabeta+ cells, four PD-1 and/or TIGIT subsets were sorted. Using 15 ng of total RNA, TCR libraries were made with the QIAseq Immune Repertoire TCR panel. From the reads, TCRdb called clonotypes with MiXCR, one entry per CDR3 protein. The profile shows roughly 790 distinct CDR3 sequences, 7.5% to 8% of them singletons. This sample is drawn from a study of circulating CD8 cells and anti-PD-1 response in melanoma. Regarding the study as a whole: At M1, fewer than 7.5% of TRB clonotypes appeared in multiple subsets. DNEG was most diverse; TIGIT repertoires were least diverse.

Per germline, CDR1 LNHDA and CDR2 SQIVND (reference sequence). With 4 bases removed from V and 0 bases from J, the gap between germline ends came to 10 bases. The CDR3 runs 15 residues. Sequencing used CD8+ T cells from PBMCs, obtained at baseline or after one month of anti-PD-1 therapy (not recorded which). The J gene is TRBJ2-1, the V gene TRBV19; D gene uncertain. This clonotype was sampled from a human donor with melanoma. CDR3 sequence: CASSRSRSSYNEQFF. CDR3 coding DNA: TGTGCCAGTAGTAGATCCAGAAGCTCCTACAATGAGCAGTTCTTC.